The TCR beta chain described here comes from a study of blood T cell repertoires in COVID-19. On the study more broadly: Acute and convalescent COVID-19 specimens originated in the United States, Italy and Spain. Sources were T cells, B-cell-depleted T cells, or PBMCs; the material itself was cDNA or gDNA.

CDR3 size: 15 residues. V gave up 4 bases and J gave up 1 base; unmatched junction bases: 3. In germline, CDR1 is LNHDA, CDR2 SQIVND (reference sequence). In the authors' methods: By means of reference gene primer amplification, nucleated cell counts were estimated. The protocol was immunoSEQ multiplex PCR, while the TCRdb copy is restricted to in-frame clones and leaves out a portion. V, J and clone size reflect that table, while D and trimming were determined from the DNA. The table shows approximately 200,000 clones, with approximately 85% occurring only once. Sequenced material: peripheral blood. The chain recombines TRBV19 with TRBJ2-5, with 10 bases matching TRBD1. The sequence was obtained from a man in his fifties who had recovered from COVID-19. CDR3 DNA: TGTGCCAGTAGTAGCCGGGACAGGGGCCAAGAGACCCAGTACTTC. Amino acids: CASSSRDRGQETQYF.